These T cell receptor beta chains were read from a single sample in a study of shared clonotypes between healthy human individuals. Libraries were prepared by immunoSEQ multiplex PCR; TCRdb keeps only in-frame clonotypes and omits some of them. The sample lists more than 2 million clones; about 95% were seen once. The sequenced sample consisted of naive CD8+ T cells sorted from blood. These receptors originate from a man aged 18 to 35 in good health. Each CDR3 is given with its conserved first and last residue. A D gene is named only where the DNA matches it firmly. Expanded clones are given a class, and other clones once, few, many or no size at all.

J gene	V gene	clone size	D gene	CDR3 protein	CDR3 DNA
TRBJ2-3	TRBV7-9	-	TRBD1	CASSLQGQGDPDTQYF	TGTGCCAGCAGCTTACAGGGACAGGGAGACCCAGATACGCAGTATTTT
TRBJ1-4	TRBV4-2	-	-	CASSQDGNTHKIGVDEKLFF	TGTGCCAGCAGCCAAGATGGTAATACCCACAAAATCGGAGTGGATGAAAAACTGTTTTTT
TRBJ2-1	TRBV6-5	-	-	CASSFSSWGEQFF	TGTGCCAGCAGTTTCTCGAGCTGGGGTGAGCAGTTCTTC
TRBJ2-2	TRBV7-8	few	TRBD2	CASRLTSGRSTGELFF	TGTGCCAGCAGGCTGACTAGCGGGAGATCAACCGGGGAGCTGTTTTTT
TRBJ1-4	TRBV13	-	TRBD1	CASSSDRDREKLFF	TGTGCCAGCAGCAGCGACAGGGATCGAGAAAAACTGTTTTTT
TRBJ1-3	TRBV5-6	once	-	CASRDSGNTIYF	TGTGCCAGCCGGGACTCTGGAAACACCATATATTTT
TRBJ2-7	TRBV4-3	-	-	CASSQGWDSYEQYF	TGCGCCAGCAGCCAGGGTTGGGACTCGTACGAGCAGTACTTC
TRBJ1-1	TRBV7-9	-	-	CASSLVAGDTEAFF	TGTGCCAGCAGCTTAGTGGCAGGGGACACTGAAGCTTTCTTT
TRBJ2-3	TRBV28	-	-	CASTDVNKAGTQYF	TGTGCCAGCACCGATGTCAATAAGGCAGGTACGCAGTATTTT
TRBJ2-7	TRBV5-6	once	-	CASSLDGIAPYEQYF	TGTGCCAGCAGCCTCGATGGGATAGCGCCCTACGAGCAGTACTTC
TRBJ2-1	TRBV4-3	-	TRBD2	CASSQGEGPYNEQFF	TGCGCCAGCAGCCAAGGGGAGGGCCCCTACAATGAGCAGTTCTTC
TRBJ1-1	TRBV25-1	-	-	CASSEWSNTEAFF	TGTGCCAGCAGTGAATGGAGTAACACTGAAGCTTTCTTT
TRBJ2-5	TRBV7-9	-	-	CASSTSGASETQYF	TGTGCCAGCAGCACAAGTGGGGCGTCGGAGACCCAGTACTTC
TRBJ2-3	TRBV10-3	-	-	CAISEGDTPDTQYF	TGTGCCATCAGTGAGGGGGACACTCCAGATACGCAGTATTTT
TRBJ2-3	TRBV7-2	-	TRBD2	CASSIWTSGRTDTQYF	TGTGCCAGCAGCATCTGGACTAGCGGGAGGACAGATACGCAGTATTTT
TRBJ2-5	TRBV2	-	-	CASSEEPGQETQYF	TGTGCCAGCAGTGAAGAGCCGGGCCAAGAGACCCAGTACTTC
TRBJ2-1	TRBV27	-	TRBD2	CASSLVAGVYNEQFF	TGTGCCAGCAGTCTTGTAGCGGGGGTCTACAATGAGCAGTTCTTC
TRBJ2-5	TRBV10-2	-	-	CASSVQGGVMETQYF	TGCGCCAGCAGTGTTCAGGGGGGGGTCATGGAGACCCAGTACTTC
TRBJ1-1	TRBV4-1	-	TRBD1	CASSRMDGTAEAFF	TGCGCCAGCAGCCGGATGGACGGGACAGCCGAAGCTTTCTTT
TRBJ2-3	TRBV6-5	-	-	CASSYSFRTDTQYF	TGTGCCAGCAGTTACTCGTTCCGCACAGATACGCAGTATTTT
TRBJ2-1	TRBV7-9	-	-	CASSPWSVNEQFF	TGTGCCAGCAGCCCTTGGTCCGTTAATGAGCAGTTCTTC
TRBJ1-1	TRBV6-1	-	-	CASSDSTEAFF	TGTGCCAGCAGTGATTCCACTGAAGCTTTCTTT
TRBJ1-2	TRBV27	-	TRBD1	CASSPTGGQGYTF	TGTGCCAGCAGCCCTACAGGGGGCCAGGGCTACACCTTC
TRBJ2-7	TRBV4-1	-	-	CASSHLVQGPYEQYF	TGCGCCAGCAGCCACCTTGTGCAGGGCCCCTACGAGCAGTACTTC
TRBJ2-2	TRBV5-4	-	-	CASSLEVGGTGELFF	TGTGCCAGCAGCTTGGAGGTGGGGGGCACCGGGGAGCTGTTTTTT
TRBJ2-1	TRBV7-8	-	-	CASSSRLGTSYNEQFF	TGTGCCAGCAGCTCCAGGCTAGGCACTTCCTACAATGAGCAGTTCTTC
TRBJ2-3	TRBV6-5	-	TRBD2	CASMGGSTDTQYF	TGTGCCAGCATGGGGGGGAGCACAGATACGCAGTATTTT
TRBJ2-1	TRBV4-3	-	TRBD2	CASSQDDAGEYNEQFF	TGCGCCAGCAGCCAAGATGACGCGGGAGAGTACAATGAGCAGTTCTTC
TRBJ2-2	TRBV9	-	-	CASKERSMTGELFF	TGTGCCAGCAAGGAAAGGAGTATGACCGGGGAGCTGTTTTTT
TRBJ2-3	TRBV4-1	once	TRBD1	CASSQLGTGLTDTQYF	TGCGCCAGCAGCCAACTCGGGACAGGACTCACAGATACGCAGTATTTT
TRBJ1-6	TRBV11-2	few	TRBD1	CASSSQGGLHF	TGTGCCAGCAGCTCACAGGGGGGTCTCCACTTT
TRBJ2-3	TRBV27	-	-	CASSPVSGNSQEDTQYF	TGTGCCAGCAGTCCAGTATCCGGGAACTCCCAAGAAGATACGCAGTATTTT
TRBJ2-1	TRBV2	-	-	CASSETSPEQFF	TGTGCCAGCAGTGAAACTAGTCCTGAGCAGTTCTTC
TRBJ2-3	TRBV4-3	-	-	CASSQGEAETDTQYF	TGCGCCAGCAGCCAAGGGGAGGCGGAGACAGATACGCAGTATTTT
TRBJ2-7	TRBV5-1	-	TRBD2	CASSLLAGDYEQYF	TGCGCCAGCAGCTTGTTGGCGGGAGACTACGAGCAGTACTTC
TRBJ1-6	TRBV6-5	-	-	CASSPGHGDSPLHF	TGTGCCAGCAGCCCCGGACACGGGGATTCACCCCTCCACTTT
TRBJ2-3	TRBV19	-	-	CASSMPGQSTDTQYF	TGTGCCAGTAGTATGCCTGGACAGAGCACAGATACGCAGTATTTT
TRBJ2-7	TRBV7-3	-	TRBD2	CASSPAGGPSYEQYF	TGTGCCAGCAGCCCCGCGGGGGGACCTTCCTACGAGCAGTACTTC
TRBJ2-5	TRBV4-1	-	TRBD2	CASSQDPLTGGATETQYF	TGCGCCAGCAGCCAAGATCCCCTGACCGGGGGGGCCACGGAGACCCAGTACTTC
TRBJ2-7	TRBV14	-	TRBD2	CASSHGLADAYEQYF	TGTGCCAGCAGCCACGGACTAGCGGATGCCTACGAGCAGTACTTC
TRBJ2-7	TRBV19	-	TRBD1	CASSVTGTGFYEQYF	TGTGCCAGTAGCGTAACCGGGACAGGCTTCTACGAGCAGTACTTC
TRBJ2-1	TRBV27	-	TRBD1	CASGHRGITYNEQFF	TGTGCCAGCGGACACAGGGGAATCACCTACAATGAGCAGTTCTTC
TRBJ2-7	TRBV27	-	-	CASSPSVGPRAYEQYF	TGTGCCAGCAGTCCTTCCGTCGGGCCCCGAGCCTACGAGCAGTACTTC
TRBJ1-1	TRBV27	-	-	CASSFSGGNTEAFF	TGTGCCAGCAGTTTTTCCGGCGGGAACACTGAAGCTTTCTTT
TRBJ2-2	TRBV19	-	TRBD1	CASSKQGAGELFF	TGTGCCAGTAGTAAACAGGGGGCTGGGGAGCTGTTTTTT
TRBJ2-7	TRBV6-5	-	TRBD1	CASSYSGTGSEQYF	TGTGCCAGCAGTTACTCGGGGACAGGGTCCGAGCAGTACTTC
TRBJ1-1	TRBV7-9	-	-	CASSHTVQEAFF	TGTGCCAGCAGTCACACAGTACAGGAAGCTTTCTTT
TRBJ2-2	TRBV13	-	TRBD2	CASSFASGGTGELFF	TGTGCCAGCAGCTTCGCTAGCGGCGGCACCGGGGAGCTGTTTTTT
TRBJ1-3	TRBV29-1	-	-	CSVVSNTIYF	TGCAGCGTTGTGTCGAACACCATATATTTT
TRBJ2-7	TRBV29-1	-	TRBD2	CSGTSGEPYEQYF	TGCAGCGGAACTAGCGGGGAGCCCTACGAGCAGTACTTC
TRBJ2-7	TRBV4-1	-	-	CASSQVPSQYEQYF	TGCGCCAGCAGCCAAGTTCCGAGTCAATACGAGCAGTACTTC
TRBJ2-5	TRBV5-6	-	-	CASSQRGGRETQYF	TGTGCCAGCAGCCAAAGAGGGGGTCGGGAGACCCAGTACTTC